Presented here are 13 T cell receptor beta chains from one specimen sequenced in a study. TCRdb re-derived calls from the RT-PCR reads in MiXCR, one entry per CDR3 protein. The sample holds more than 550,000 distinct CDR3 sequences, about 14% seen once. Sequencing was done on a sample of memory CD4+ T cells from blood. Every receptor here comes from a female donor in good health, serving as a healthy control.

This clonotype occurred a few times. The V and J genes are TRBV18 and TRBJ1-5, with D tentatively TRBD1 (5 bases). Germline V gene data show CDR1 as KGHSH and CDR2 as LQKENI. The CDR3 spans 15 residues. V was clipped by 4 bases and J by 2 bases, with 12 bases between them. The CDR3 coding sequence is TGTGCCAGCTCACGGACAAACGGTCGCAATCAGCCCCAGCATTTT. This codes for CASSRTNGRNQPQHF.

This sequence joins TRBV7-3 and TRBJ2-7; 9 bases agree with TRBD1. Germline CDR1 reads SGHTA; CDR2 reads FQGTGA. V dropped 5 bases and J dropped 4; count of bases not matched to a gene: 6. This CDR3 has 14 amino acids. CDR3 region: CASSTQGQGYEQYF. CDR3 sequence (DNA): TGTGCCAGCAGCACCCAGGGACAGGGTTACGAGCAGTACTTC.

This clonotype showed up just a few times. This sequence joins TRBV15 and TRBJ1-6; D is perhaps TRBD1 (5 bases). CDR1 and CDR2 from the germline V gene are LNHNV and YYDKDF (reference sequence). Deletions cut 3 bases from V and 10 bases from J, with 13 bases between. There are 14 residues in the CDR3. CDR3 in DNA: TGTGCCACCAGCAGGCAGGGCCTCGGATCACCCCTCCACTTT. Its translation is CATSRQGLGSPLHF.

The rearrangement links TRBV30 to TRBJ2-1, with D unresolved. The germline gives CDR1 GTSNPN, CDR2 SVGIG (reference sequence). The germline V and J ends were trimmed by 2 bases and 4 bases, with 18 bases remaining between them. The CDR3 sequence is 16 residues long. Here the CDR3 reads CAWSKVWPSPYNEQFF. DNA for the CDR3: TGTGCCTGGAGTAAAGTGTGGCCTTCCCCATACAATGAGCAGTTCTTC.

This chain links TRBV3-1 with TRBJ2-7, with D unresolved. Germline V CDR1 and CDR2: LGHDT, YNNKEL (reference sequence). The CDR3 extends over 13 amino acids. V was cut by 2 bases and J by 3 bases, with 8 bases left in between. The DNA for the CDR3 is TGTGCCAGCAGCCAACAACTTAACTACGAGCAGTACTTC. Protein product: CASSQQLNYEQYF.

V usage is TRBV27 and J usage is TRBJ1-1, with D tentatively TRBD1 (5 bases). This CDR3 spans 15 amino acids. V lost 5 bases to trimming and J lost 6 bases, with 19 bases between them. Germline lookup yields CDR1 MNHEY and CDR2 SMNVEV (reference sequence). CDR3 nucleotides: TGTGCCAGCAGTCTAAGCCCCAGGGCATCGTCTGAAGCTTTCTTT. Its protein product is CASSLSPRASSEAFF.

This clonotype was found many times. J is TRBJ1-2 and V is TRBV6-5; a weak D match, TRBD1 (6 bases). The CDR3 is 12 amino acids. Germline CDR1 reads MNHEY; CDR2 reads SVGAGI. V lost 10 bases and J 3 bases, leaving 12 bases between the germline ends. CDR3 nucleotides: TGTGCCACCGAGGACAGCTACTATGGCTACACCTTC. Its protein product is CATEDSYYGYTF.

The chain carries TRBV3-1 and TRBJ2-7, with D perhaps being TRBD1 or TRBD2 (5 bases each). Germline V gene lookup returns CDR1 LGHDT and CDR2 YNNKEL (reference sequence). The V gene lost 1 base and the J gene lost 8 bases, with 12 bases spanning the gap. The CDR3 contains 13 residues. This CDR3 is CASSQGDAFQQYF. CDR3 DNA sequence: TGTGCCAGCAGCCAAGGGGACGCCTTCCAGCAGTACTTC.

This clonotype was seen a few times. The junction and the germline gene differ at one end; a read error may be behind it. The CDR3 DNA sequence: TGTGCTAGCAGCTTAGATTCGAGCTCCTACGAGCAGTACTTC. This encodes CASSLDSSSYEQYF. The chain uses TRBV7-7 and TRBJ2-7; D gene uncertain. Looked up from germline, CDR1 is SSHAT and CDR2 is FNYEAQ (reference sequence). The CDR3 is made up of 14 amino acids.

To note about this clonotype: At one boundary the junction diverges from the germline segment, which might be a read error. The V and J genes are TRBV11-1 and TRBJ2-1, with D possibly called TRBD1 or TRBD2 (5 bases each). The CDR3 loop spans 13 amino acids. Germline V CDR1 and CDR2: SGHAT, FQDESV (reference sequence). The CDR3 DNA sequence: TGTGCCAGCAGCTTATCAGGGACGAACCTTTGGGTCTTC. Protein sequence: CASSLSGTNLWVF. Complete variable domain (other parts from reference TRBV11-1 and TRBJ2-1): EAEVAQSPRYKITEKSQAVAFWCDPISGHATLYWYRQILGQGPELLVQFQDESVVDDSQLPKDRFSAERLKGVDSTLKIQPAELGDSAMYLCASSLSGTNLWVFGPGTRLTVL.

The chain employs TRBV7-9 and TRBJ1-1; D may be TRBD1 (5 bases). CDR3 size: 18 residues. V lost 3 bases and J 0 bases, leaving 20 bases between the germline ends. From germline, CDR1 is SEHNR and CDR2 FQNEAQ (reference sequence). The CDR3 DNA is TGTGCCAGCAGCTTGCCCCCGGGACGGAATCCCTTGAACACTGAAGCTTTCTTT. Its protein product is CASSLPPGRNPLNTEAFF.

With respect to this clonotype: A junction boundary mismatches the germline segment, possibly from a read error. The chain carries TRBV7-7 and TRBJ2-2; 8 bases map to TRBD1. Germline V gene data show CDR1 as SSHAT and CDR2 as FNYEAQ (reference sequence). CDR3 size: 18 residues. CDR3 region: CASSLGTGTGTNTGELFF. The CDR3 region has the DNA TGTGCTAGCAGCTTAGGGACCGGGACAGGAACGAACACCGGGGAGCTGTTTTTT. Full variable domain (missing parts from reference TRBV7-7 and TRBJ2-2): GAGVSQSPRYKVTKRGQDVTLRCDPISSHATLYWYQQALGQGPEFLTYFNYEAQPDKSGLPSDRFSAERPEGSISTLTIQRTEQRDSAMYRCASSLGTGTGTNTGELFFGEGSRLTVL.

This clonotype was seen at least ten times. V and J are TRBV5-4 and TRBJ2-7; 7 positions match TRBD1. CDR1 is SGHNT, CDR2 YYREEE, per germline (reference sequence). After removal of 0 bases from V and 4 bases from J, the junction contained 7 bases not matched to a gene. This CDR3 region has 15 residues. CDR3 sequence: CASSLDQGVGYEQYF. CDR3 DNA: TGTGCCAGCAGCTTGGATCAGGGGGTAGGTTACGAGCAGTACTTC. Full variable domain (rest looked up from reference TRBV5-4 and TRBJ2-7): ETGVTQSPTHLIKTRGQQVTLRCSSQSGHNTVSWYQQALGQGPQFIFQYYREEENGRGNFPPRFSGLQFPNYSSELNVNALELDDSALYLCASSLDQGVGYEQYFGPGTRLTVT.